These 5 T cell receptor beta chains were sequenced from one sample in a study of blood T cell repertoires in COVID-19 (dated by TCRdb to 2018 to 2020). The method behind the library was the immunoSEQ multiplex PCR assay. Sourced from immuneACCESS, this table was stored by TCRdb with only in-frame sequences that have V and J called. A share of the clones is absent; for the studies checked, an unresolved V gene accounts for under half, and the remainder has no known explanation. Within this sample are roughly 410,000 clones, with 89% of them counted one time only. The ten largest clones represent 1.5% to 1.9% of the sample. Sequencing was done on a sample of peripheral blood. The receptors were gathered from a woman aged 35 to 49 with COVID-19, enrolled during active disease.

J is TRBJ1-4 and V is TRBV30; tentatively, D is TRBD1 (6 bases). CDR3 size: 14 residues. Germline values: CDR1 GTSNPN, CDR2 SVGIG (reference sequence). V was cut by 2 bases and J by 5 bases, with 12 bases left in between. This chain's CDR3 is CAWSLRQGNEKLFF. DNA for the CDR3: TGTGCCTGGAGTTTAAGGCAGGGGAATGAAAAACTGTTTTTT.

V gene TRBV15 combines with J gene TRBJ1-5, with D unclear. The CDR3 totals 14 residues. Looked up from germline, CDR1 is LNHNV and CDR2 is YYDKDF (reference sequence). V was pared by 1 base and J by 1 base, with 5 bases between. CDR3 loop: CATSRGLSNQPQHF. The CDR3 bases are TGTGCCACCAGCAGAGGACTGAGCAATCAGCCCCAGCATTTT.

The chain couples TRBV28 to TRBJ2-7, with D possibly being TRBD2 (6 bases). Germline CDR1 and CDR2: MDHEN and SYDVKM. The CDR3 loop spans 12 amino acids. The V end lost 5 bases, the J end lost 5 bases, and 10 bases lay between the germline ends. Written as DNA, the CDR3 is TGTGCCAGCAGTCCCAGGAGGGACGAGCAGTACTTC. Its protein product is CASSPRRDEQYF.

This sequence joins TRBV6-2 or TRBV6-3 and TRBJ1-5; D possibly corresponds to TRBD1 (6 bases). V lost 2 bases and J lost 1, with 12 bases in between. The length of the CDR3 is 16 residues. The V gene's germline CDR1 is MNHEY and CDR2 SVGEGT. The CDR3 bases are TGTGCCAGCAGTTACGGGGGGGCGCCCAGCAATCAGCCCCAGCATTTT. It is translated as CASSYGGAPSNQPQHF.

The CDR3 region is CASSPTGVYEQYF. In DNA, the CDR3 is TGTGCCAGCTCACCGACAGGGGTATACGAGCAGTACTTC. The J gene is TRBJ2-7, the V gene TRBV18; 8 positions match TRBD1. Losses at the gene ends were 3 bases for V and 4 bases for J; bases not matched to a gene: 2. The CDR3 spans 13 residues. Germline-derived CDR1 and CDR2 are KGHSH and LQKENI.